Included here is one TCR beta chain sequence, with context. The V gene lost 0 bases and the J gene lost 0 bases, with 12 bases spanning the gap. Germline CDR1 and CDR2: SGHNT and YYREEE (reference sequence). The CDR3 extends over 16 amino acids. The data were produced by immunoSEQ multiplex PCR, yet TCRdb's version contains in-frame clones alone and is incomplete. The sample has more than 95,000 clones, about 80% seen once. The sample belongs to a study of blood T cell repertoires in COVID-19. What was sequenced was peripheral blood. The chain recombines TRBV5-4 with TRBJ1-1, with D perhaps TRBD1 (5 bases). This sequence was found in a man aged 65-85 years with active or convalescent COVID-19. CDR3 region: CASSLEQGTMNTEAFF. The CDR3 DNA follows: TGTGCCAGCAGCTTGGAGCAGGGCACTATGAACACTGAAGCTTTCTTT.